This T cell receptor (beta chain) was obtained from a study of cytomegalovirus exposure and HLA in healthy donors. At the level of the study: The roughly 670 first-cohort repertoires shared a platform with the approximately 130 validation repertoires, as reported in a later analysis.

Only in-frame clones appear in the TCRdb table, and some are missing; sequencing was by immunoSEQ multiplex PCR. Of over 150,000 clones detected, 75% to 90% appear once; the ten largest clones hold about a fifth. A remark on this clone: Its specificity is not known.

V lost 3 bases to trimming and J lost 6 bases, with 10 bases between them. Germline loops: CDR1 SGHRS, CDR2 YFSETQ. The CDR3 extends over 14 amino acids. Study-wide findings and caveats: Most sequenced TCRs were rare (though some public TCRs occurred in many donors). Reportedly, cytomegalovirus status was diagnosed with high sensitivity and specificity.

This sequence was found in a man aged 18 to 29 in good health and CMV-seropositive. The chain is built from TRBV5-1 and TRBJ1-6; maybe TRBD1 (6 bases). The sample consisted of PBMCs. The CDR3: CASSSGVGNSPLHF. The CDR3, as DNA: TGCGCCAGCAGCTCAGGGGTGGGTAATTCACCCCTCCACTTT.